These 18 T cell receptor beta chains were sequenced from one sample in a study of blood T cell repertoires in COVID-19. Generated by immunoSEQ multiplex PCR, the TCRdb table keeps only in-frame clones and is missing some. The table has approximately 200,000 clones, 85% to 90% seen once. The sequencing sample was made of peripheral blood. These receptors originate from a man between 50 and 59 years old with acute or convalescent COVID-19.

This clone was picked up a small number of times. The genes are TRBV6-5 and TRBJ1-2; possible D gene TRBD1, 6 bases. The CDR3 extends over 11 amino acids. The germline V and J ends were trimmed by 7 bases and 8 bases, with 11 bases remaining between them. Germline V gene sequence: CDR1 MNHEY, CDR2 SVGAGI. The DNA of the CDR3 is TGTGCCAGCAACAACAGGGAAGGCTACACCTTC. It yields the protein CASNNREGYTF.

This clone was detected only a few times. This chain uses TRBV7-2 with TRBJ2-3; D may be TRBD2 (6 bases). The CDR3 is made up of 15 amino acids. Germline CDR1 and CDR2: SGHTA and FQGNSA. V lost 3 bases and J 6 bases, leaving 16 bases between the germline ends. The CDR3 nucleotides are TGTGCCAGCAGCTTTTGGCGGGGTGCTGGGGATACGCAGTATTTT. Translating gives CASSFWRGAGDTQYF.

CDR3 region: CASSRGNGNTIYF. DNA of the CDR3: TGTGCCAGCTCGCGAGGAAATGGAAACACCATATATTTT. The chain uses TRBV6-5 and TRBJ1-3; D unresolved. Per germline, CDR1 MNHEY and CDR2 SVGAGI. Trimming removed 8 bases at V and 3 bases at J, with 11 bases between. The CDR3 totals 13 residues.

This CDR3 reads CASVGQANEKLFF. DNA for the CDR3: TGTGCCAGCGTGGGACAGGCTAATGAAAAACTGTTTTTT. This chain connects TRBV12-3 or TRBV12-4 to TRBJ1-4, with TRBD1 matching over 8 bases. The CDR3 length is 13 residues. V trimming: 8 bases; J trimming: 3 bases; junction bases outside the gene matches: 2.

The gene calls are TRBV6-1 and TRBJ1-5; D is perhaps TRBD1 (6 bases). CDR1 and CDR2 from the germline V gene are MNHNS and SASEGT. The CDR3 loop spans 16 amino acids. V was cut by 1 base and J by 5 bases, with 15 bases left in between. In DNA form, the CDR3 reads TGTGCCAGCAGTGAAGTTAGGGGGTCAAGTTATCAGCCCCAGCATTTT. This encodes CASSEVRGSSYQPQHF.

This chain joins TRBV27 and TRBJ2-3, with 8 bases aligning to TRBD2. Germline lookup yields CDR1 MNHEY and CDR2 SMNVEV (reference sequence). V was clipped by 6 bases and J by 5 bases; unmatched bases: 7. The CDR3 spans 14 residues. The CDR3 is CASREAGVRDTQYF. The CDR3 bases are TGTGCCAGCAGGGAAGCGGGGGTCCGAGATACGCAGTATTTT.

The chain couples TRBV5-6 to TRBJ2-7; no definite D call. The germline CDR1 and CDR2 sequences are SGHDT and YYEEEE. Trimming took 1 base from V and 0 from J, leaving 5 bases between them. The CDR3 extends over 13 amino acids. The CDR3 DNA follows: TGTGCCAGCAGCTTGCGGAGCTCCTACGAGCAGTACTTC. It codes for CASSLRSSYEQYF.

The rearrangement uses TRBV4-1 and TRBJ2-3, with 14 bases matching TRBD2. The CDR3 consists of 19 residues. Germline lookup yields CDR1 MGHRA and CDR2 YSYEKL. The J segment lost 6 bases and the V segment lost 0 bases, leaving 11 bases of the junction unmatched. For the CDR3, the DNA is TGCGCCAGCAGCCAAGACCCGGGACTAGCGGGGGCCCAAGGGGATACGCAGTATTTT. Translating gives CASSQDPGLAGAQGDTQYF.

In this sample, this clone turned up once. The chain uses TRBV6-5 and TRBJ1-2; TRBD1 agrees at 7 bases. In germline, CDR1 is MNHEY, CDR2 SVGAGI. The CDR3 loop spans 15 amino acids. The V segment lost 2 bases and the J segment 4 bases; nucleotides outside the gene matches: 7. The CDR3 is CASSYRGPETYGYTF. The DNA of the CDR3 is TGTGCCAGCAGTTACAGGGGGCCGGAAACCTATGGCTACACCTTC.

This chain joins TRBV2 and TRBJ1-2; TRBD1 matches at 7 bases. J was trimmed by 8 bases and V by 8 bases; bases with no gene match: 11. The CDR3 sequence is 13 residues long. In germline, CDR1 is SNHLY, CDR2 FYNNEI. The CDR3 region is CASSQGTASGYTF. The CDR3 nucleotides are TGTGCCAGCTCACAAGGGACAGCCTCAGGCTACACCTTC.

The J gene is TRBJ1-6, the V gene TRBV2; TRBD1 aligns across 7 bases. The CDR3 is 16 amino acids. V lost 10 bases, J lost 5 bases, and 14 bases stayed unmatched. Germline V CDR1 and CDR2: SNHLY, FYNNEI. The CDR3 reads CATMKNPGQNNSPLHF. DNA for the CDR3: TGTGCCACCATGAAAAACCCGGGACAGAATAATTCACCCCTCCACTTT.

V gene TRBV6-6 combines with J gene TRBJ2-1, with D unresolved. The CDR3 is made up of 12 amino acids. Germline-derived CDR1 and CDR2 are MNHNY and SVGAGI (reference sequence). The V and J ends lost 5 bases and 9 bases respectively, with 11 bases between them. CDR3 coding DNA: TGTGCCAGCAGTCCTACTTCACGTGAGCAGTTCTTC. Translation: CASSPTSREQFF.

The chain joins TRBV5-1 to TRBJ1-1; TRBD1 agrees at 7 bases. This CDR3 has 14 amino acids. Looked up from germline, CDR1 is SGHRS and CDR2 is YFSETQ. The ends lost 0 bases at V and 6 bases at J; junction bases unmatched: 5. In nucleotides, the CDR3 is TGCGCCAGCAGCTTGGACAGGGGCTTTCCTGAAGCTTTCTTT. Translated: CASSLDRGFPEAFF.

The gene calls are TRBV19 and TRBJ1-2, with 9 nucleotides matching TRBD1. Germline V lookup: CDR1 LNHDA, CDR2 SQIVND (reference sequence). The V segment lost 4 bases and the J segment 7 bases; nucleotides outside the gene matches: 4. The CDR3 runs 13 residues. The CDR3: CASSTGTGIGYTF. Written as DNA, the CDR3 is TGTGCCAGTAGTACGGGGACAGGGATTGGCTACACCTTC.

This clone came up a few times. The V and J genes are TRBV5-1 and TRBJ2-5; D is possibly TRBD2 (7 bases). The ends were cut back, 1 base at V and 5 bases at J, with 15 bases in the middle. Germline lookup yields CDR1 SGHRS and CDR2 YFSETQ. The CDR3 is 15 amino acids. CDR3 sequence reads: CASSLLGGGPETQYF. CDR3 bases: TGCGCCAGCAGCTTGTTAGGGGGGGGGCCCGAGACCCAGTACTTC. Looking up the rest from reference TRBV5-1 and TRBJ2-5 gives the full variable domain: KAGVTQTPRYLIKTRGQQVTLSCSPISGHRSVSWYQQTPGQGLQFLFEYFSETQRNKGNFPGRFSGRQFSNSRSEMNVSTLELGDSALYLCASSLLGGGPETQYFGPGTRLLVL.

This clone came up once. The CDR3 region has the DNA TGTGCCTGGTGGTCCGGGGGAGATGGCTACACCTTC. Translation: CAWWSGGDGYTF. The gene calls are TRBV30 and TRBJ1-2; weak D call: TRBD1 (5 bases). The CDR3 totals 12 residues. V dropped 5 bases and J dropped 6 bases, with 13 bases sitting between them. Germline values: CDR1 GTSNPN, CDR2 SVGIG (reference sequence).

This clone was detected once. The chain combines TRBV19 with TRBJ1-2; TRBD1 agrees at 9 bases. The V segment lost 6 bases and the J segment 7 bases; nucleotides outside the gene matches: 9. The CDR3 loop spans 14 amino acids. The germline V gene encodes CDR1 LNHDA and CDR2 SQIVND (reference sequence). Here the CDR3 reads CASSRRTGESGYTF. Written as DNA, the CDR3 is TGTGCCAGTAGCCGGCGGACAGGGGAATCTGGCTACACCTTC.

CDR3 residues: CASSQRTGRGFAEAFF. CDR3 bases: TGTGCCAGCAGTCAGAGGACAGGACGTGGGTTCGCTGAAGCTTTCTTT. The chain links TRBV6-2 or TRBV6-3 to TRBJ1-1, with TRBD1 matching over 7 bases. The CDR3 consists of 16 residues. V shed 5 bases and J 6 bases; nucleotides not matched to a gene: 15. CDR1 and CDR2 (germline): MNHEY, SVGEGT.